This T cell receptor (beta chain) comes out of a study of T-cell memory formation after mild COVID-19. Whole-study findings and limits: Clones which contracted sat mainly in CM and EM if CD4+, and in EMRA if CD8+. A second wave of clones peaked on day 37, and their SARS-CoV-2 specificity went unconfirmed. Pre-infection memory already had some responding clones, implying cross-reactive memory joined.

From 5'RACE with constant-segment primers came TCR alpha and TCR beta cDNA libraries that carried sample barcodes and UMIs. TCRdb passed the 5' RACE reads through MiXCR, listing each CDR3 protein once. This table holds 250,000 to 300,000 distinct CDR3 sequences, around 15% found once. The CDR3 is 14 residues long. Germline values: CDR1 MNHEY, CDR2 SMNVEV (reference sequence). Trimming took 5 bases from V and 6 from J, leaving 13 bases between them. This clonotype occurred a few times. Its antigen is not identified. The TCR comes from a man aged 18 to 35 who had mild COVID-19 (a few samples of this study predate the infection). Cell type and time point are not known. The specimen was PBMCs or a T cell subset sorted from them (not recorded which). This chain uses TRBV27 with TRBJ2-2; tentatively, D is TRBD1 (6 bases). The CDR3 nucleotides are TGTGCCAGCAGTCAACGGACAGCATCCGGGGAGCTGTTTTTT. Translated, it gives CASSQRTASGELFF.